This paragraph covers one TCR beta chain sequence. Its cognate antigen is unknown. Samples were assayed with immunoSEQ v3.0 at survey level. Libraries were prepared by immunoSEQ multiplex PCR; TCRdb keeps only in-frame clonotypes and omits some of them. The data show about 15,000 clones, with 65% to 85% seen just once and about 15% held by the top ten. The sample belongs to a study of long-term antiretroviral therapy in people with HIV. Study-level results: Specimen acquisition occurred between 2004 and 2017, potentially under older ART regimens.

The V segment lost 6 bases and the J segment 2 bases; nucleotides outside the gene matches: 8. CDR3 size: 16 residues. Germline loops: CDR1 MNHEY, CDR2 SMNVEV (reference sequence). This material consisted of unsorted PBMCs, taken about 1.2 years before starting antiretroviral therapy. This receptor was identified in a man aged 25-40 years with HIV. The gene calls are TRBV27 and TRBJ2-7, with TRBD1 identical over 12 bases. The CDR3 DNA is TGTGCCAGCAGAGGGACAGGGGGCGAAATCCCCTACGAGCAGTACTTC. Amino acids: CASRGTGGEIPYEQYF.